This TCR beta chain comes out of a study of cytomegalovirus exposure and HLA in healthy donors. Germline V lookup: CDR1 GTSNPN, CDR2 SVGIG (reference sequence). The V gene lost 3 bases and the J gene lost 3 bases, with 11 bases spanning the gap. This CDR3 is built from 13 residues. Here immunoSEQ multiplex PCR was the method, and the copy in TCRdb shows in-frame clones only, minus some. The sample has some 71,000 clones, 85% to 95% seen once. The origin of this receptor is a woman younger than 30 in good health and CMV-seronegative. The sequencing input was PBMCs. The chain carries TRBV30 and TRBJ2-5, with a tentative D call TRBD2 (6 bases). The CDR3 region is CAWSATRKETQYF. The DNA for the CDR3 is TGTGCCTGGAGCGCGACTAGGAAAGAGACCCAGTACTTC.